This passage covers 31 T cell receptor beta chains from one sample sequenced in a study of cytomegalovirus exposure and HLA in healthy donors. Vbeta (60) and Jbeta (13) primers were used in the PCR. The method was immunoSEQ multiplex PCR; TCRdb's version includes in-frame clones alone and lacks a portion of them. The table records 49,000 or so clones, about 81% of them present only once. Sequences were obtained from PBMCs. Every receptor here comes from a boy aged 5-17 years in good health and CMV-seropositive.

The V call is TRBV7-8, the J call TRBJ2-2; D remains ambiguous. This CDR3 has 17 amino acids. Per the germline V gene, CDR1 is SGHVS and CDR2 is FQNEAQ. V was shortened by 2 bases and J by 4 bases, with 17 bases between the two germline ends. CDR3 residues: CASSLYSLLTRTGELFF. The DNA of the CDR3 is TGTGCCAGCAGCTTATATAGTCTTCTAACCCGCACCGGGGAGCTGTTTTTT. The variable domain in full, completed from reference TRBV7-8 and TRBJ2-2, reads GAGVSQSPRYKVAKRGQDVALRCDPISGHVSLFWYQQALGQGPEFLTYFQNEAQLDKSGLPSDRFFAERPEGSVSTLKIQRTQQEDSAVYLCASSLYSLLTRTGELFFGEGSRLTVL.

The CDR3 DNA follows: TGTGCCAGCAGAACGAGGGTCACAGATACGCAGTATTTT. Encoded protein: CASRTRVTDTQYF. The chain combines TRBV27 with TRBJ2-3; maybe TRBD2 (5 bases). The germline CDR1 and CDR2 sequences are MNHEY and SMNVEV (reference sequence). The CDR3 has 13 amino acids. Trimming pared 6 bases from V and 2 bases from J, leaving 9 bases between.

The V call is TRBV7-6, the J call TRBJ2-3; TRBD1 matches 7 bases. Germline V gene sequence: CDR1 SGHVS, CDR2 FNYEAQ. CDR3 length: 16 amino acids. V shed 1 base, J shed 3 bases, and the junction held 7 bases outside the gene matches. The CDR3 DNA sequence: TGTGCCAGCAGCTTAGTTGGGACAGCGATTACAGATACGCAGTATTTT. This gives the protein CASSLVGTAITDTQYF.

This clone was counted a few times. The J gene is TRBJ2-1, the V gene TRBV7-9; 9 bases match TRBD1. Germline V CDR1 and CDR2: SEHNR, FQNEAQ (reference sequence). CDR3 length: 17 residues. V lost 5 bases to trimming and J lost 9 bases; unmatched junction nucleotides: 17. CDR3 loop: CASSPYLEQGALSEQFF. CDR3 sequence (DNA): TGTGCCAGCAGCCCTTATCTGGAACAGGGGGCGCTTTCTGAGCAGTTCTTC. Based on the CDR3 plus reference TRBV7-9 and TRBJ2-1, the full variable domain is DTGVSQNPRHKITKRGQNVTFRCDPISEHNRLYWYRQTLGQGPEFLTYFQNEAQLEKSRLLSDRFSAERPKGSFSTLEIQRTEQGDSAMYLCASSPYLEQGALSEQFFGPGTRLTVL.

The rearrangement links TRBV7-2 to TRBJ2-7; D is perhaps TRBD1 (6 bases). V was shortened by 2 bases and J by 3 bases, with 8 bases between the two germline ends. Germline loops: CDR1 SGHTA, CDR2 FQGNSA. This CDR3 is 13 amino acids long. CDR3 sequence: CASSLYRDYEQYF. The DNA for the CDR3 is TGTGCCAGCAGCTTATACAGGGACTACGAGCAGTACTTC.

The V and J genes are TRBV6-5 and TRBJ2-5, with a tentative D call TRBD2 (6 bases). Germline loops: CDR1 MNHEY, CDR2 SVGAGI. The CDR3 sequence is 14 residues long. V was pared by 5 bases and J by 5 bases, with 15 bases between. CDR3 residues: CASSPRGLAETQYF. In DNA, the CDR3 is TGTGCCAGCAGTCCACGGGGCCTAGCGGAGACCCAGTACTTC.

V is TRBV7-2 and J is TRBJ1-2; TRBD1 matches 9 bases. V gave up 3 bases and J gave up 2 bases; unmatched junction bases: 4. The CDR3 has 15 amino acids. Germline loops: CDR1 SGHTA, CDR2 FQGNSA. This CDR3 is CASSFNRGQNYGYTF. The CDR3 DNA reads as TGTGCCAGCAGCTTCAACAGGGGGCAGAACTATGGCTACACCTTC.

This chain joins TRBV28 and TRBJ1-3; tentative D call: TRBD1 (6 bases). The CDR3 runs 13 residues. Trimming took off 6 bases at V and 11 bases at J, with 17 bases between the two ends. CDR1 is MDHEN and CDR2 is SYDVKM in the germline V gene. DNA of the CDR3: TGTGCCAGCAGATCCACAGGGAACAACGCCATATATTTT. Translating it yields CASRSTGNNAIYF.

This rearrangement joins TRBV11-2 to TRBJ1-2; 7 bases fit TRBD1. Germline-derived CDR1 and CDR2 are SGHAT and FQNNGV. CDR3 size: 13 residues. Trimming took 3 bases from V and 9 from J; bases not matched to a gene: 7. As DNA, the CDR3 is TGTGCCAGCAGCTTGACAGGGCTCGGTAGCTACACCTTC. Its protein product is CASSLTGLGSYTF. The whole variable domain, remainder taken from reference TRBV11-2 and TRBJ1-2, is EAGVAQSPRYKIIEKRQSVAFWCNPISGHATLYWYQQILGQGPKLLIQFQNNGVVDDSQLPKDRFSAERLKGVDSTLKIQPAKLEDSAVYLCASSLTGLGSYTFGSGTRLTVV.

The genes are TRBV5-1 and TRBJ2-5, with TRBD2 matching 7 bases. The CDR3 spans 15 residues. The V gene end was trimmed by 3 bases and the J gene end by 5 bases; junction bases not matched to a gene: 10. Germline V gives CDR1 SGHRS, CDR2 YFSETQ. The DNA for the CDR3 is TGCGCCAGCAGCTGGGAGGGACTACCTGGGGAGACCCAGTACTTC. This encodes CASSWEGLPGETQYF.

This clone was counted between two and nine times. The chain is built from TRBV15 and TRBJ2-7; weak D call: TRBD1 (7 bases). CDR1 is LNHNV, CDR2 YYDKDF, per germline (reference sequence). CDR3 length equals 14 residues. Trimming stripped 0 bases from V and 6 bases from J, with 12 bases between. The CDR3 DNA follows: TGTGCCACCAGCAGAGATGGAGGGGGCGGCGAGCAGTACTTC. Amino acids: CATSRDGGGGEQYF.

The chain has TRBV15 and TRBJ2-1, with D perhaps matching TRBD2 (6 bases). Germline CDR1 and CDR2: LNHNV and YYDKDF (reference sequence). The CDR3 consists of 15 residues. With 0 bases removed from V and 1 base from J, the gap between germline ends came to 7 bases. In DNA, the CDR3 is TGTGCCACCAGCAGAGACCGGGGGTCCTACAATGAGCAGTTCTTC. This translates into CATSRDRGSYNEQFF.

The V call is TRBV7-9, the J call TRBJ1-1; tentatively, D is TRBD1 (5 bases). CDR1 and CDR2 (germline): SEHNR, FQNEAQ (reference sequence). The CDR3 is made up of 15 amino acids. V lost 5 bases and J lost 5, with 18 bases in between. The CDR3 loop is CASSPRGVGGTEAFF. DNA of the CDR3: TGTGCCAGCAGCCCCCGGGGGGTGGGGGGAACTGAAGCTTTCTTT.

The CDR3 sequence: CASSYQGGPLHF. In DNA, the CDR3 is TGTGCCAGCAGCTATCAGGGGGGACCCCTCCACTTT. The rearrangement uses TRBV5-8 and TRBJ1-6; 7 nucleotides line up with TRBD1. The germline gives CDR1 SGHTS, CDR2 YDEGEE. The length of the CDR3 is 12 residues. The trim removed 3 bases at V and 12 bases at J, leaving 3 bases unmatched.

In this sample, this clone turned up once. This chain connects TRBV11-1 to TRBJ2-3; 12 bases map to TRBD2. The germline V gene encodes CDR1 SGHAT and CDR2 FQDESV (reference sequence). This CDR3 contains 17 residues. V gave up 2 bases and J gave up 6 bases; unmatched junction bases: 9. The CDR3 DNA reads TGTGCCAGCAGCTTAATACTAGCGGGGGGCCTTGGGGATACGCAGTATTTT. This translates into CASSLILAGGLGDTQYF.

The chain combines TRBV27 with TRBJ2-7, with TRBD1 identical over 9 bases. Germline V gene sequence: CDR1 MNHEY, CDR2 SMNVEV (reference sequence). The CDR3 has 13 residues. Germline trimming cut 5 bases from V and 4 bases from J; bases unmatched to any gene: 3. The DNA of the CDR3 is TGTGCCAGCAGTCATGGACAGGGGTACGAGCAGTACTTC. Encoded protein: CASSHGQGYEQYF.

This chain uses TRBV7-9 with TRBJ1-5; D gene unclear. There are 12 residues in the CDR3. The germline CDR1 and CDR2 sequences are SEHNR and FQNEAQ (reference sequence). The germline V and J ends were trimmed by 4 bases and 5 bases, with 6 bases remaining between them. CDR3 DNA: TGTGCCAGCAGCTCTACCTATCAGCCCCAGCATTTT. Protein: CASSSTYQPQHF.

With respect to this clone: Other nucleotide sequences in the sample specify the same CDR3. The chain links TRBV5-1 to TRBJ1-1; D is perhaps TRBD1 (5 bases). CDR1 is SGHRS and CDR2 is YFSETQ in the germline V gene. V lost 0 bases to trimming and J lost 3 bases, with 9 bases between them. The CDR3 runs 14 residues. DNA of the CDR3: TGCGCCAGCAGCTTGGCCGGGGGGTACACTGAAGCTTTCTTT. Protein product: CASSLAGGYTEAFF. The entire variable domain, with the rest obtained from reference TRBV5-1 and TRBJ1-1, is as follows: KAGVTQTPRYLIKTRGQQVTLSCSPISGHRSVSWYQQTPGQGLQFLFEYFSETQRNKGNFPGRFSGRQFSNSRSEMNVSTLELGDSALYLCASSLAGGYTEAFFGQGTRLTVV.

This chain uses TRBV4-1 with TRBJ1-3, with a possible D match to TRBD1 (6 bases). CDR1 is MGHRA and CDR2 is YSYEKL in the germline V gene. Trimming removed 1 base at V and 5 bases at J, with 12 bases between. The CDR3 totals 15 residues. The CDR3 region is CASSQVRTVRNTIYF. CDR3 bases: TGCGCCAGCAGCCAAGTCAGGACAGTTAGAAACACCATATATTTT.

The genes are TRBV19 and TRBJ2-1, with D maybe TRBD1 (6 bases). This CDR3 region has 14 residues. Trimming cost V 8 bases and J 4 bases, with 15 bases left between them. CDR1 and CDR2 (germline): LNHDA, SQIVND (reference sequence). The CDR3 region is CASRPGQGYNEQFF. The CDR3 nucleotides are TGTGCCAGTCGTCCGGGGCAGGGGTACAATGAGCAGTTCTTC.

V is TRBV5-1 and J is TRBJ2-2; D gene ambiguous. The CDR3 sequence is 14 residues long. In germline, CDR1 is SGHRS, CDR2 YFSETQ. V was shortened by 5 bases and J by 0 bases, with 8 bases between the two germline ends. CDR3 DNA: TGCGCCAGCAGTTCGACTTCGAACACCGGGGAGCTGTTTTTT. It encodes CASSSTSNTGELFF.

The chain employs TRBV14 and TRBJ1-6; no firm D call. Per the germline V gene, CDR1 is SGHDN and CDR2 is FVKESK. The CDR3 runs to 16 residues. V gave up 2 bases and J gave up 6 bases, with 14 bases separating them. CDR3 sequence: CASSQRRIRGNSPLHF. The CDR3 nucleotides read TGTGCCAGCAGCCAAAGGCGAATCCGGGGTAATTCACCCCTCCACTTT.

The genes are TRBV10-3 and TRBJ2-3; D is uncertain. V was clipped by 3 bases and J by 7 bases, with 8 bases between them. This CDR3 comprises 12 residues. Germline assignment: CDR1 ENHRY and CDR2 SYGVKD. The CDR3 spells CAISDRENTQYF. The CDR3 nucleotides are TGTGCCATCAGTGACCGAGAGAATACGCAGTATTTT.

The chain combines TRBV10-1 with TRBJ2-3, with D possibly being TRBD1 (5 bases). The CDR3 sequence is 14 residues long. Germline CDR1 is WNHNN and CDR2 is SYGVQD (reference sequence). With 4 bases removed from V and 2 bases from J, the gap between germline ends came to 10 bases. The CDR3 coding sequence is TGCGCCAGCAGTGCGGACAAACTCACAGATACGCAGTATTTT. It yields the protein CASSADKLTDTQYF.

The table lists this clone with a few counts. This chain uses TRBV6-1 with TRBJ1-1, with D unclear. Germline loops: CDR1 MNHNS, CDR2 SASEGT. The CDR3 consists of 11 residues. Trimming removed 8 bases from V and 12 bases from J, with 16 bases in between. The CDR3 DNA is TGTGCCAGCCCCAGGCTTAGTGAGACTTTCTTT. Amino acid sequence: CASPRLSETFF.

This chain's CDR3 is CASSPRTSGDSYEQYF. CDR3 bases: TGCGCCAGCAGCCCTCGGACTAGCGGGGACTCCTACGAGCAGTACTTC. The chain recombines TRBV5-1 with TRBJ2-7, with TRBD2 matching 12 bases. CDR1 is SGHRS, CDR2 YFSETQ, per germline. The CDR3 totals 16 residues. V lost 4 bases, J lost 0 bases, and 5 bases stayed unmatched. The full variable domain, its missing parts supplied by reference TRBV5-1 and TRBJ2-7, is KAGVTQTPRYLIKTRGQQVTLSCSPISGHRSVSWYQQTPGQGLQFLFEYFSETQRNKGNFPGRFSGRQFSNSRSEMNVSTLELGDSALYLCASSPRTSGDSYEQYFGPGTRLTVT.

The chain joins TRBV6-5 to TRBJ2-2; 10 nucleotides line up with TRBD1. The trim removed 6 bases at V and 6 bases at J, leaving 4 bases unmatched. In germline, CDR1 is MNHEY, CDR2 SVGAGI. CDR3 length: 14 residues. Here the CDR3 reads CASRRQGAAGELFF. Here the CDR3 DNA reads TGTGCCAGCAGGCGACAGGGGGCAGCCGGGGAGCTGTTTTTT.

The V gene is TRBV27, the J gene TRBJ1-6; 7 bases align to TRBD1. V shed 5 bases, J shed 13 bases, and the junction held 5 bases outside the gene matches. The CDR3 runs to 12 residues. Germline assignment: CDR1 MNHEY and CDR2 SMNVEV (reference sequence). The chain's CDR3 is CASSLRQGPLHF. The CDR3 nucleotides read TGTGCCAGCAGTCTACGACAGGGTCCCCTCCACTTT.

The genes are TRBV9 and TRBJ2-1; 12 bases are a match to TRBD2. This CDR3 region has 16 residues. CDR1 is SGDLS and CDR2 is YYNGEE in the germline V gene. After removal of 4 bases from V and 4 bases from J, the junction contained 6 bases not matched to a gene. The CDR3, as DNA: TGTGCCAGCAGCCAGACTAGCGGGGGCCTTTACAATGAGCAGTTCTTC. Its translation is CASSQTSGGLYNEQFF. Full variable domain (remainder filled in from reference TRBV9 and TRBJ2-1): DSGVTQTPKHLITATGQRVTLRCSPRSGDLSVYWYQQSLDQGLQFLIQYYNGEERAKGNILERFSAQQFPDLHSELNLSSLELGDSALYFCASSQTSGGLYNEQFFGPGTRLTVL.

V gene TRBV2 combines with J gene TRBJ2-5; 8 nucleotides align to TRBD2. Germline CDR1 is SNHLY and CDR2 is FYNNEI. The CDR3 covers 14 residues. V was pared by 8 bases and J by 5 bases, with 10 bases of the junction left unmatched. The CDR3 spells CASLPGGGKETQYF. The CDR3 DNA reads TGTGCCAGCTTACCCGGGGGGGGTAAGGAGACCCAGTACTTC.

This clone was counted a single time. This chain uses TRBV4-2 with TRBJ2-5; TRBD1 might be the D (5 bases). The V gene's germline CDR1 is LGHNA and CDR2 YNFKEQ. V was trimmed by 1 base and J by 5 bases, leaving 14 bases between them. CDR3 length: 15 amino acids. CDR3 loop: CASSQGGAEFETQYF. The CDR3 nucleotides read TGTGCCAGCAGCCAAGGGGGCGCTGAATTTGAGACCCAGTACTTC.